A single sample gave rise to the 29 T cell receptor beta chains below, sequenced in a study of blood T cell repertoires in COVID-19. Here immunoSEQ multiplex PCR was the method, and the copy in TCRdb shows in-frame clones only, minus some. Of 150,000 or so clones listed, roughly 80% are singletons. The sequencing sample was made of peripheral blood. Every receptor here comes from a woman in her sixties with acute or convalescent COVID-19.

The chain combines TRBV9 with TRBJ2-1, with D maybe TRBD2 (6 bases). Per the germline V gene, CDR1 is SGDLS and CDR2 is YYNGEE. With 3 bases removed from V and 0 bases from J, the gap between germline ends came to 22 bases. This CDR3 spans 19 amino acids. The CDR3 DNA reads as TGTGCCAGCAGCGCCCAGGGTTTCGGCGGGATAGACTCCTACAATGAGCAGTTCTTC. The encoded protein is CASSAQGFGGIDSYNEQFF.

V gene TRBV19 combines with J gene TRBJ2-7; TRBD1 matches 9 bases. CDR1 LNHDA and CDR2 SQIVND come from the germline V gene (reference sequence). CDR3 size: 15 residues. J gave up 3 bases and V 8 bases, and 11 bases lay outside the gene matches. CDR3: CASSLTGTGYYEQYF. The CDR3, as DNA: TGTGCCAGTTCCCTAACCGGGACAGGGTACTACGAGCAGTACTTC.

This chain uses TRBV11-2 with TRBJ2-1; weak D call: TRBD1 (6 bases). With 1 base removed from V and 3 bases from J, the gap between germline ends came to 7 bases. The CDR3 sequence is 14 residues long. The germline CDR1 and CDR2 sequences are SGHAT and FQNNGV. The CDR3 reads CASSLGTVYNEQFF. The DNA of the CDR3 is TGTGCCAGCAGCTTAGGGACAGTCTACAATGAGCAGTTCTTC.

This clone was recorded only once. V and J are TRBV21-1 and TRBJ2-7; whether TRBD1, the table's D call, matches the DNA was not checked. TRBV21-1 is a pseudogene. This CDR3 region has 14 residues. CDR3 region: CASIPDRGLLEQYF. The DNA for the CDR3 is TGTGCCAGCATCCCGGACAGGGGGCTTTTGGAGCAGTACTTC.

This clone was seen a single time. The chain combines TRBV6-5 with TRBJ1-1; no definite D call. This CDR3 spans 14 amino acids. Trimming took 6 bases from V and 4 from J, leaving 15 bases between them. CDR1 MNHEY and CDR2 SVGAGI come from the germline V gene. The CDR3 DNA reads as TGTGCCAGCAGGGAGGTTGTACTTGGCACTGAAGCTTTCTTT. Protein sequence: CASREVVLGTEAFF.

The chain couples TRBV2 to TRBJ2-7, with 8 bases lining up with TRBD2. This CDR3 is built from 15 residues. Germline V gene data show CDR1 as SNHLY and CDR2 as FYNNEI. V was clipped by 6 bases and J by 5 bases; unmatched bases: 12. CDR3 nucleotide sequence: TGTGCCAGCAGCGGCATCGGGGGGGGAGAAAACGAGCAGTACTTC. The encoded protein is CASSGIGGGENEQYF.

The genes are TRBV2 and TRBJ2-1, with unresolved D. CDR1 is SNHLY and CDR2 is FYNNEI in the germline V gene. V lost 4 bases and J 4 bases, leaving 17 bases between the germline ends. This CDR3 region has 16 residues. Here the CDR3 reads CASSGTDPGHYNEQFF. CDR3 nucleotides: TGTGCCAGCAGTGGAACCGACCCAGGTCATTACAATGAGCAGTTCTTC. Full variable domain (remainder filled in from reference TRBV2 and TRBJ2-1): EPEVTQTPSHQVTQMGQEVILRCVPISNHLYFYWYRQILGQKVEFLVSFYNNEISEKSEIFDDQFSVERPDGSNFTLKIRSTKLEDSAMYFCASSGTDPGHYNEQFFGPGTRLTVL.

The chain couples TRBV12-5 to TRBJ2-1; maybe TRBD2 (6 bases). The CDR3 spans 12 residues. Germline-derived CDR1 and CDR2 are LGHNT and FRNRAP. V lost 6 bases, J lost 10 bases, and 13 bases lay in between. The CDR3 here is CASGLNREEQFF. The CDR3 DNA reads TGTGCTAGTGGCCTAAACCGGGAGGAGCAGTTCTTC.

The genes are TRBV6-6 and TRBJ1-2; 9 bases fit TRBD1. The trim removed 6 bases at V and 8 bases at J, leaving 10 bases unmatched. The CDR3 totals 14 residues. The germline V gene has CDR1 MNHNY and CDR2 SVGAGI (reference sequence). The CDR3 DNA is TGTGCCAGCAGAGCAACACAGGGGGCCGGGGGCTACACCTTC. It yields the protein CASRATQGAGGYTF.

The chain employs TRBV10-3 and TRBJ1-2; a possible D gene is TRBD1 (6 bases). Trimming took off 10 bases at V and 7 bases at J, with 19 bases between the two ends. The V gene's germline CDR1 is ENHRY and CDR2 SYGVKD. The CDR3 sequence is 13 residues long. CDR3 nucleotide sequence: TGTGCCACTTTTGGTGGGGGGGCGGCTGGCTACACCTTC. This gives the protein CATFGGGAAGYTF.

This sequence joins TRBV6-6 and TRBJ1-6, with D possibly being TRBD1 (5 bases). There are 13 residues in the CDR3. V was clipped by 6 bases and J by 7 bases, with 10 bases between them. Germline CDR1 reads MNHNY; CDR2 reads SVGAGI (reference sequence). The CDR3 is CASRGRENSPLHF. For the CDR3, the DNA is TGTGCCAGCAGGGGCAGGGAAAATTCACCCCTCCACTTT.

The CDR3 DNA reads as TGTGCCAGCTCCAAGTCCGGACTAGCGGGAGACAATGAGCAGTTCTTC. Its protein product is CASSKSGLAGDNEQFF. The chain uses TRBV18 and TRBJ2-1, with 13 nucleotides matching TRBD2. The CDR3 consists of 16 residues. CDR1 is KGHSH, CDR2 LQKENI, per germline. V shed 6 bases and J 5 bases; nucleotides not matched to a gene: 7.

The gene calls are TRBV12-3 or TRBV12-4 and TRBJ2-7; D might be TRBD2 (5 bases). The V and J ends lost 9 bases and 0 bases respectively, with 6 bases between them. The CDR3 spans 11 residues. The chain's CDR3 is CASRDSYEQYF. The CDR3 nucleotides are TGTGCCAGTCGGGACTCCTACGAGCAGTACTTC.

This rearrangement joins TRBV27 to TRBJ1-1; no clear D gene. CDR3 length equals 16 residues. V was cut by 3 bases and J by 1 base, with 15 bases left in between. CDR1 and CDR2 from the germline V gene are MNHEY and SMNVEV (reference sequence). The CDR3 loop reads CASSLVLTAKNTEAFF. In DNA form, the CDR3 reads TGTGCCAGCAGTTTGGTCTTAACAGCCAAGAACACTGAAGCTTTCTTT.

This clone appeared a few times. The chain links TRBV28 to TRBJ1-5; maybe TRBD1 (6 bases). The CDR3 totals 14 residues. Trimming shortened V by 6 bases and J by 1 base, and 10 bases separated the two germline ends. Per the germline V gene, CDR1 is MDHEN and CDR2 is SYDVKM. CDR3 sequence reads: CASRKGGSNQPQHF. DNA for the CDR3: TGTGCCAGCAGAAAGGGGGGGAGCAATCAGCCCCAGCATTTT.

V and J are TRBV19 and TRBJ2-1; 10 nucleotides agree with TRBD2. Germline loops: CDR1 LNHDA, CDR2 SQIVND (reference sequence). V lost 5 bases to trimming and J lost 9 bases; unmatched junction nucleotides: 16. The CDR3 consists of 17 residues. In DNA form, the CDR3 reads TGTGCCAGTAGTGTCCTAAGCGGGAGGGCCGCGGCGGTTGAGCAGTTCTTC. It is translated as CASSVLSGRAAAVEQFF.

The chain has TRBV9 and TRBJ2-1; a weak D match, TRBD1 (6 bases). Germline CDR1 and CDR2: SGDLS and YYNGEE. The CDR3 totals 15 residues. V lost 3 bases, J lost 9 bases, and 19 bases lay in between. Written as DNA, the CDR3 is TGTGCCAGCAGCGAGGGGTCCGTAGTAGGGGGTGAGCAGTTCTTC. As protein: CASSEGSVVGGEQFF.

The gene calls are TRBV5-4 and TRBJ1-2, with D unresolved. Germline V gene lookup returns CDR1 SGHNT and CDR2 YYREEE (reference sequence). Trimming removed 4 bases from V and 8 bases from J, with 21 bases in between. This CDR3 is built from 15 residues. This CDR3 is CASSTGGSIAPGYTF. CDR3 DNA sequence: TGTGCCAGCAGCACTGGTGGTTCGATCGCTCCAGGCTACACCTTC.

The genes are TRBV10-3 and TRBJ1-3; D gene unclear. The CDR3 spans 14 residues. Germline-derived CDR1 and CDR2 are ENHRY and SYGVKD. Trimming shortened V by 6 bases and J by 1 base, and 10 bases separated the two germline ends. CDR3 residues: CAISEGRSGNTIYF. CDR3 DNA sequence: TGTGCCATCAGCGAAGGGAGGTCTGGAAACACCATATATTTT.

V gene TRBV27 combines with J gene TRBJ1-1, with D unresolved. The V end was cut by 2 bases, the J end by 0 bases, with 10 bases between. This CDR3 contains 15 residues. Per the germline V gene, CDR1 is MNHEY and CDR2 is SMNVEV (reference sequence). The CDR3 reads CASSLMTAVNTEAFF. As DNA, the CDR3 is TGTGCCAGCAGTTTAATGACTGCTGTGAACACTGAAGCTTTCTTT.

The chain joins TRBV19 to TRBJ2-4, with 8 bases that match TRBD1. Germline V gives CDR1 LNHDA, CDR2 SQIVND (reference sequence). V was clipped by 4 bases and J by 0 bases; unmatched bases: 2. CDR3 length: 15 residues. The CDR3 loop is CASSTQGAAKNIQYF. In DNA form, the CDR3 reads TGTGCCAGTAGTACTCAGGGGGCAGCCAAAAACATTCAGTACTTC.

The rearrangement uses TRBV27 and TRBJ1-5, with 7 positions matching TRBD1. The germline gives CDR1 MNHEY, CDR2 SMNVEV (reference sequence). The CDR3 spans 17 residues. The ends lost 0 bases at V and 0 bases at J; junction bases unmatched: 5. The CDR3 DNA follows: TGTGCCAGCAGTTTATCGAAGACAGGGCTTAGCAATCAGCCCCAGCATTTT. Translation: CASSLSKTGLSNQPQHF.

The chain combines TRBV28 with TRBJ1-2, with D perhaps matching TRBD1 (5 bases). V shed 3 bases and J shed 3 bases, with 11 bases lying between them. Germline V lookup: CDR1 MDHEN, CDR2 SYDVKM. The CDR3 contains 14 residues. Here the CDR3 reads CASSFRDLYYGYTF. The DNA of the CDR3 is TGTGCCAGCAGTTTCCGGGACTTGTACTATGGCTACACCTTC.

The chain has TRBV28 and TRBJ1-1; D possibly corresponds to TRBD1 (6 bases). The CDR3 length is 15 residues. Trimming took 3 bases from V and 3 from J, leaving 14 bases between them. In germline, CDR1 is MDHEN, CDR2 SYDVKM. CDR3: CASSFWGPRDTEAFF. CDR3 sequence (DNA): TGTGCCAGCAGTTTCTGGGGGCCGAGGGACACTGAAGCTTTCTTT.

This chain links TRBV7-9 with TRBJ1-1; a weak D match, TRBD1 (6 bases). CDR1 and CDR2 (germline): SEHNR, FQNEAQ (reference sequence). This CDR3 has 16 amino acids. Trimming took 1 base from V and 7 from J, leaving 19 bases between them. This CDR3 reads CASSLVRGGRPIEAFF. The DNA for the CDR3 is TGTGCCAGCAGCTTAGTTAGGGGGGGACGGCCTATTGAAGCTTTCTTT.

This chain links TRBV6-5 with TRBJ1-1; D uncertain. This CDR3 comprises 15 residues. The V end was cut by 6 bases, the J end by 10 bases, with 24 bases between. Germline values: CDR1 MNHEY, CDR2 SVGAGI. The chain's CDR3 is CASSPDPGLSLGAFF. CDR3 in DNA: TGTGCCAGCAGCCCCGATCCCGGACTTTCCTTAGGAGCTTTCTTT.

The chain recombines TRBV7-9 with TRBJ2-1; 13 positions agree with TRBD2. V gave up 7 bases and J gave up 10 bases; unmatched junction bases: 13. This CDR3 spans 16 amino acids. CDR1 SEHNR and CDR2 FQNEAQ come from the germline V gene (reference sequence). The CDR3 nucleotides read TGTGCCAGCACCCCCCGAGGACTAGCGGGAGTGGAGGAGCAGTTCTTC. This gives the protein CASTPRGLAGVEEQFF. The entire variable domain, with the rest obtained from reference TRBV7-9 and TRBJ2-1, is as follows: DTGVSQNPRHKITKRGQNVTFRCDPISEHNRLYWYRQTLGQGPEFLTYFQNEAQLEKSRLLSDRFSAERPKGSFSTLEIQRTEQGDSAMYLCASTPRGLAGVEEQFFGPGTRLTVL.

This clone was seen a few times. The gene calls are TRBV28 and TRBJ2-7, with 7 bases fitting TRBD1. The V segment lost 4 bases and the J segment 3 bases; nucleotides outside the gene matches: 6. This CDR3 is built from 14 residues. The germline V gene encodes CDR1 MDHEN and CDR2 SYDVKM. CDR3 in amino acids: CASSSTRTGYEQYF. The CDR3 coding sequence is TGTGCCAGCAGTTCCACGCGGACAGGCTACGAGCAGTACTTC.

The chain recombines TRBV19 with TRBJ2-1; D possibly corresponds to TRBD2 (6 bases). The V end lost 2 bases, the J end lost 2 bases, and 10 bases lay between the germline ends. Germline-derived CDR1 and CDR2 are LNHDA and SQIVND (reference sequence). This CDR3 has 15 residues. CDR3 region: CASSINGSPYNEQFF. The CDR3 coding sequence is TGTGCCAGTAGTATAAACGGGAGTCCCTACAATGAGCAGTTCTTC.